The present TCR beta chain was sequenced within a study of control samples from healthy donors and cancer patients. The protocol was immunoSEQ multiplex PCR, while the TCRdb copy is restricted to in-frame clones and leaves out a portion. The table includes around 100,000 clones, roughly 90% detected once. The clonotype was recovered from a woman aged 70-85 years in good health. Sequencing used blood.

The CDR3 DNA is TGTGCCAGCAGCTTAGGCGGGTCGCTAAGTGGCGAGCAGTACTTC. This codes for CASSLGGSLSGEQYF. This chain connects TRBV11-2 to TRBJ2-7; D is perhaps TRBD2 (5 bases). V lost 1 base to trimming and J lost 6 bases, with 16 bases between them. Germline-derived CDR1 and CDR2 are SGHAT and FQNNGV. The CDR3 has 15 amino acids.